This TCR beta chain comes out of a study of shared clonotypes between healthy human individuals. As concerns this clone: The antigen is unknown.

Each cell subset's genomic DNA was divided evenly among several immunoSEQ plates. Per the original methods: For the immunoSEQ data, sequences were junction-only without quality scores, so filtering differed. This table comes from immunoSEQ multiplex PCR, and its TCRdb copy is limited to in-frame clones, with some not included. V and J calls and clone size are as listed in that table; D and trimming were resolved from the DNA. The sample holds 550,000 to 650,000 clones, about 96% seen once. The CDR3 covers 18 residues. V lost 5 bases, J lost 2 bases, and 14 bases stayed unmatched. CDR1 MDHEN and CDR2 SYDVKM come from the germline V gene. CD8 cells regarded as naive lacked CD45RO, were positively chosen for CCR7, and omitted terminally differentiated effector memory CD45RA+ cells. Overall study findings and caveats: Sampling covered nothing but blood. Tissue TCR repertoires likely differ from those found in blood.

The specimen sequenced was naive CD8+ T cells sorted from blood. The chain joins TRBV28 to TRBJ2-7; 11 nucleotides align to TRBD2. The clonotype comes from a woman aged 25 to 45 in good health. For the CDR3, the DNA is TGTGCCAGCAGTCTAGGGACTAGCGGCGCCGCAGGGGCCTACGAGCAGTACTTC. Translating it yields CASSLGTSGAAGAYEQYF.